This T cell receptor (beta chain) is from a study of identical twins. Study results and limitations: Zero-insertion analyses were open to partial confounding by invariant MAIT and iNKT cells. Sharing of beta out-of-frame sequences by twins showed a weaker excess.

In this sample, this clonotype turned up many times. The antigen remains unidentified. The CDR3 spans 13 residues. The germline V gene has CDR1 MNHEY and CDR2 SMNVEV (reference sequence). Trimming removed 0 bases from V and 2 bases from J, with 5 bases in between. Template switching supplied a universal primer site; unique molecular identifiers were carried on the cDNA. TCRdb re-called the 5' RACE reads with MiXCR, one entry per CDR3 protein. The sample lists 310,000 or so distinct CDR3 sequences, roughly 8.6% occurring once. These same records also appear under a second study, on yellow fever vaccine responses in identical twins.

The sample consisted of CD8+ T cells sorted from blood. This TCR was recovered from a woman between 18 and 30 years old in good health. The chain uses TRBV27 and TRBJ2-7; TRBD1 might be the D (5 bases). The CDR3 bases are TGTGCCAGCAGTTTATCGGGGCCCTACGAGCAGTACTTC. It yields the protein CASSLSGPYEQYF.